The 13 T cell receptor beta chains below were found in one sample sequenced in a study of blood T cell repertoires in COVID-19. This table comes from immunoSEQ multiplex PCR, and its TCRdb copy is limited to in-frame clones, with some not included. The data show around 140,000 clones, with roughly 84% seen just once and 1.4% to 1.5% held by the top ten. The sequencing sample was made of peripheral blood. These receptors were taken from a man aged 55 to 70 with acute or convalescent COVID-19.

The CDR3 is CASSNTQGNSYNSPLHF. CDR3 DNA: TGTGCCAGCAGTAACACACAGGGGAACTCCTATAATTCACCCCTCCACTTT. The chain recombines TRBV28 with TRBJ1-6, with TRBD1 matching 7 bases. The ends lost 5 bases at V and 0 bases at J; junction bases unmatched: 7. Germline CDR1 MDHEN, CDR2 SYDVKM. CDR3 length equals 17 residues.

The chain employs TRBV1 and TRBJ2-2; TRBD2 is taken as the D call from the table, unchecked against the DNA. TRBV1 is a recognized pseudogene. The CDR3 totals 19 residues. The CDR3 DNA is TGCACCAGCAGCCAACCGGGACTAGCGGGCGATATTGGGGACGGGGAGCTGTTTTTT. Translation: CTSSQPGLAGDIGDGELFF.

The CDR3 region is CASSHRTSGTSGELFF. The CDR3 bases are TGTGCCAGCAGCCACCGGACTAGCGGGACTTCCGGGGAGCTGTTTTTT. The rearrangement links TRBV14 to TRBJ2-2, with TRBD2 matching over 12 bases. From germline, CDR1 is SGHDN and CDR2 FVKESK. V trimming: 3 bases; J trimming: 6 bases; junction bases outside the gene matches: 5. The CDR3 loop spans 16 amino acids.

The V and J genes are TRBV27 and TRBJ2-5, with TRBD1 as a possible D gene (6 bases). CDR1 and CDR2 (germline): MNHEY, SMNVEV (reference sequence). V dropped 1 base and J dropped 5 bases, with 17 bases sitting between them. CDR3 length equals 16 residues. The CDR3 protein is CASSLLTGQGWETQYF. DNA for the CDR3: TGTGCCAGCAGTTTATTAACAGGCCAGGGGTGGGAGACCCAGTACTTC.

The chain combines TRBV29-1 with TRBJ2-2, with D maybe TRBD2 (6 bases). CDR3 length: 14 residues. The germline V gene has CDR1 SQVTM and CDR2 ANQGSEA. V shed 4 bases and J shed 1 base, with 10 bases lying between them. The CDR3 DNA follows: TGCAGCGTTGGAGTCGGGGGGAACACCGGGGAGCTGTTTTTT. This codes for CSVGVGGNTGELFF.

The chain links TRBV12-3 or TRBV12-4 to TRBJ1-1, with D possibly matching TRBD1 (5 bases). Trimming took off 5 bases at V and 6 bases at J, with 10 bases between the two ends. The CDR3 loop spans 12 amino acids. The CDR3 DNA follows: TGTGCCAGCAGTCGCCAGGGCCCTGAAGCTTTCTTT. Residues: CASSRQGPEAFF.

V usage is TRBV6-1 and J usage is TRBJ1-6; maybe TRBD1 (6 bases). The CDR3 covers 14 residues. Per germline, CDR1 MNHNS and CDR2 SASEGT. Deletions cut 0 bases from V and 10 bases from J, with 10 bases between. The chain's CDR3 is CASSEASGESPLHF. The CDR3 DNA reads TGTGCCAGCAGTGAAGCATCAGGGGAATCACCCCTCCACTTT.

V gene TRBV9 combines with J gene TRBJ2-2, with 12 bases lining up with TRBD2. V gave up 2 bases and J gave up 3 bases; unmatched junction bases: 5. Looked up from germline, CDR1 is SGDLS and CDR2 is YYNGEE. The CDR3 consists of 17 residues. The CDR3 DNA reads as TGTGCCAGCAGCGTCCTAGCGGGAGGGCCCGACACCGGGGAGCTGTTTTTT. Amino acid sequence: CASSVLAGGPDTGELFF.

The chain is built from TRBV3-1 (or the pseudogene TRBV3-2) and TRBJ2-3, with 9 bases identical to TRBD2. Germline V gives CDR1 LGHDT, CDR2 YNNKEL (reference sequence). This CDR3 comprises 18 residues. V trimming: 4 bases; J trimming: 5 bases; junction bases outside the gene matches: 16. CDR3 bases: TGTGCCAGCAGCCCCCAGAGTACCGGCGGGGGGGAGAGAGATACGCAGTATTTT. Translation: CASSPQSTGGGERDTQYF.

A single count supports this clone. The rearrangement uses TRBV29-1 and TRBJ1-2; TRBD1 matches 7 bases. V dropped 3 bases and J dropped 7; count of bases not matched to a gene: 8. This CDR3 comprises 13 residues. CDR1 and CDR2 from the germline V gene are SQVTM and ANQGSEA. This chain's CDR3 is CSVEAQGQRGYTF. The CDR3 DNA sequence: TGCAGCGTTGAGGCCCAGGGACAGCGTGGCTACACCTTC.

This clone was recorded only once. The chain links TRBV9 to TRBJ2-1, with 11 bases that match TRBD2. With 4 bases clipped from V and 9 bases from J, the junction kept 12 bases outside the gene matches. There are 16 residues in the CDR3. In germline, CDR1 is SGDLS, CDR2 YYNGEE. In DNA form, the CDR3 reads TGTGCCAGCAGCCCCCTGCTAGCGGGAGGCCGGGGTGAGCAGTTCTTC. Encoded protein: CASSPLLAGGRGEQFF.

The chain is built from TRBV18 and TRBJ1-2, with D maybe TRBD1 (5 bases). CDR1 and CDR2 (germline): KGHSH, LQKENI. This CDR3 has 13 residues. V was pared by 3 bases and J by 1 base, with 6 bases between. CDR3 sequence: CASSPQGNYGYTF. Written as DNA, the CDR3 is TGTGCCAGCTCACCCCAGGGTAACTATGGCTACACCTTC. The whole variable domain, filled in from reference TRBV18 and TRBJ1-2, reads NAGVMQNPRHLVRRRGQEARLRCSPMKGHSHVYWYRQLPEEGLKFMVYLQKENIIDESGMPKERFSAEFPKEGPSILRIQQVVRGDSAAYFCASSPQGNYGYTFGSGTRLTVV.

The gene calls are TRBV5-1 and TRBJ2-7; D perhaps matches TRBD2 (6 bases). Trimming removed 1 base from V and 2 bases from J, with 16 bases in between. This CDR3 comprises 16 residues. The germline gives CDR1 SGHRS, CDR2 YFSETQ. Here the CDR3 DNA reads TGCGCCAGCAGCTTGATGTATAGGGAGGACCCCTACGAGCAGTACTTC. It encodes CASSLMYREDPYEQYF. The variable domain in full, completed from reference TRBV5-1 and TRBJ2-7, reads KAGVTQTPRYLIKTRGQQVTLSCSPISGHRSVSWYQQTPGQGLQFLFEYFSETQRNKGNFPGRFSGRQFSNSRSEMNVSTLELGDSALYLCASSLMYREDPYEQYFGPGTRLTVT.